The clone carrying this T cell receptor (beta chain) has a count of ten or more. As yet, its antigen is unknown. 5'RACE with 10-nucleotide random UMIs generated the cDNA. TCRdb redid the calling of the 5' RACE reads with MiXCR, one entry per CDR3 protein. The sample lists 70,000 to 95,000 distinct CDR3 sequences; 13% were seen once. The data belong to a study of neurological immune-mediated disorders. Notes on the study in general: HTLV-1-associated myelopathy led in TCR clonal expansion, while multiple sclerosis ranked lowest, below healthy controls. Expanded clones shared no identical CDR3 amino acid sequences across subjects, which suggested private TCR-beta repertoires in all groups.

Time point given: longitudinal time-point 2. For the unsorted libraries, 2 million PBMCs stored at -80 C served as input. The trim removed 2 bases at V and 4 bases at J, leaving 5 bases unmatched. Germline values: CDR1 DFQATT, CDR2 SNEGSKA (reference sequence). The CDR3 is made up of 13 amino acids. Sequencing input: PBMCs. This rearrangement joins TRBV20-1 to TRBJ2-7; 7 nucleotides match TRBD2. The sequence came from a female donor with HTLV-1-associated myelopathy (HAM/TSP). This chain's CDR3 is CSARPREGYEQYF. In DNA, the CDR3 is TGCAGTGCTAGACCGAGGGAGGGATACGAGCAGTACTTC.